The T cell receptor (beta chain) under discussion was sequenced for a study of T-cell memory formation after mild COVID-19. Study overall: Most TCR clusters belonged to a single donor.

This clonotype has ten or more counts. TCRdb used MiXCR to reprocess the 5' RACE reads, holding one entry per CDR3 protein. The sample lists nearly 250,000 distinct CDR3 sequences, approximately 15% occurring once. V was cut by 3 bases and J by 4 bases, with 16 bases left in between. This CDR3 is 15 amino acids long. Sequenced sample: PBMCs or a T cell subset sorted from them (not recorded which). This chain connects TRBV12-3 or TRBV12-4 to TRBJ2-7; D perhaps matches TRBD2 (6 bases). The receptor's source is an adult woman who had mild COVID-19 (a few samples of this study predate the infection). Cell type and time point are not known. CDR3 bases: TGTGCCAGCAGTTTCTCTTCCGGGGGAGCTTACGAGCAGTACTTC. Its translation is CASSFSSGGAYEQYF.